The next 5 T cell receptor beta chains were all read from a single sample in a study of tumor-infiltrating lymphocytes in primary liver carcinoma. From approximately 0.5 ug of total RNA, TCR beta-specific cDNA was reverse-transcribed using a constant-region primer. Three nested multiplex PCR rounds of slightly modified ARM-PCR generated TCR beta libraries. The first two PCR rounds, approximately 10 cycles each, used TRBV1-TRBV30 forward primers and a C-beta reverse primer. TCRdb itself ran the multiplex PCR reads through MiXCR, one entry per CDR3 protein. The table has approximately 76,000 distinct CDR3 sequences, 71% seen once. Between about 18 and 33 mg of unsorted bulk tissue served as the source from which RNA and DNA were co-extracted. The sample comprised liver tumor tissue from sampling region 4. The sample's subset: tumor region T4, right-lateral pole. The source is an older woman with primary liver carcinoma and hepatitis B virus infection.

Regarding this clonotype: A junction end diverges from the germline sequence, so it may reflect a read error. The rearrangement joins TRBV5-5 to TRBJ2-7; D is undetermined. Germline CDR1 and CDR2: SGHKS and YYEKEE (reference sequence). CDR3 length: 15 residues. The CDR3 DNA is TGTCCCAGCAGCTTGCTTTCCGGTCTCCAATACGAGCAGTACTTC. Encoded protein: CPSSLLSGLQYEQYF.

To note about this clonotype: One junction end does not reproduce the germline sequence, and a read error may be involved. This chain joins TRBV11-3 and TRBJ2-1; D gene uncertain. Germline assignment: CDR1 SGHNT and CDR2 YENEEA. The CDR3 has 12 amino acids. The CDR3 DNA sequence: TGTGCCACCAGTGTGAGCTACAAAGAGCAGTTCTTC. It codes for CATSVSYKEQFF. Looking up the rest from reference TRBV11-3 and TRBJ2-1 gives the full variable domain: EAGVVQSPRYKIIEKKQPVAFWCNPISGHNTLYWYLQNLGQGPELLIRYENEEAVDDSQLPKDRFSAERLKGVDSTLKIQPAELGDSAVYLCATSVSYKEQFFGPGTRLTVL.

The chain carries TRBV5-4 and TRBJ2-7, with a tentative D call TRBD2 (5 bases). V was cut by 0 bases and J by 2 bases, with 9 bases left in between. This CDR3 comprises 14 residues. From germline, CDR1 is SGHNT and CDR2 YYREEE (reference sequence). CDR3 amino acids: CASSLATGAYEQYF. The CDR3 DNA reads TGTGCCAGCAGCTTGGCGACCGGGGCCTACGAGCAGTACTTC. Variable domain in full (rest from reference TRBV5-4 and TRBJ2-7): ETGVTQSPTHLIKTRGQQVTLRCSSQSGHNTVSWYQQALGQGPQFIFQYYREEENGRGNFPPRFSGLQFPNYSSELNVNALELDDSALYLCASSLATGAYEQYFGPGTRLTVT.

As to this clonotype: The CDR3 does not end in the conserved phenylalanine or tryptophan, so this is likely a read error. The rearrangement uses TRBV11-2 and TRBJ2-5; 14 bases map to TRBD2. CDR1 and CDR2 (germline): SGHAT, FQNNGV. The CDR3 totals 16 residues. The CDR3 DNA follows: TGTGCCAGTAGCTTAGCGACTAGCGGGAGGGGCATGACCCAGTACTTA. This gives the protein CASSLATSGRGMTQYL.

To note about this clonotype: A read error is possible here, since a much larger clone lies one base away. The chain employs TRBV7-2 and TRBJ2-7; 7 nucleotides align to TRBD1. The CDR3 extends over 15 amino acids. Germline V gene data show CDR1 as SGHTA and CDR2 as FQGNSA. CDR3 in DNA: TGTGTCAGCAGCCTACAAGACAGGGCGTCCTACGAGCAGTACTTC. Protein sequence: CVSSLQDRASYEQYF.